This TCR beta chain derives from a study of shared T cell receptors in the human thymus. The table came from immunoSEQ multiplex PCR; TCRdb's copy has only in-frame clones and leaves some out. The table includes about 540,000 clones, around 78% detected once. The sample was also reused in another study, on human thymus T cells. Per that paper: The people who donated were healthy Finnish babies having corrective surgery for congenital heart defects.

Sequenced: thymocytes. The sequence came from a boy in the first two years of life with a congenital heart defect.

The CDR3: CASSLGQGETQYF. The CDR3 coding sequence is TGTGCCAGCAGCTTGGGACAGGGAGAGACCCAGTACTTC. The chain couples TRBV5-4 to TRBJ2-5, with 7 positions matching TRBD1. Per germline, CDR1 SGHNT and CDR2 YYREEE (reference sequence). The J segment lost 4 bases and the V segment lost 0 bases, leaving 0 bases of the junction unmatched. This CDR3 has 13 residues.